Included here is one T cell receptor beta chain sequence, with context. The antigen is undetermined. CDR3 length equals 15 residues. The germline V and J ends were trimmed by 0 bases and 0 bases, with 9 bases remaining between them. From germline, CDR1 is MNHEY and CDR2 SVGAGI. These data originate in a study of siplizumab effects on memory and regulatory T cells. Study-wide findings and caveats: Few alloreactive clones mapped to unstimulated subsets. The majority of clones, roughly 80-95% of proliferating CD4+ or CD8+ clones, lacked an assignable naive or memory phenotype.

Assay used: immunoSEQ multiplex PCR; TCRdb lists only in-frame clones, some missing. The sample yields about 72,000 clones, about 89% seen once. This rearrangement joins TRBV6-5 to TRBJ2-7, with D unresolved. The material sequenced was CD8+ T cells sorted from blood. The sequence came from a human donor in good health. CDR3 in DNA: TGTGCCAGCAGTTACTCAGGAATCCACTCCTACGAGCAGTACTTC. Protein product: CASSYSGIHSYEQYF.